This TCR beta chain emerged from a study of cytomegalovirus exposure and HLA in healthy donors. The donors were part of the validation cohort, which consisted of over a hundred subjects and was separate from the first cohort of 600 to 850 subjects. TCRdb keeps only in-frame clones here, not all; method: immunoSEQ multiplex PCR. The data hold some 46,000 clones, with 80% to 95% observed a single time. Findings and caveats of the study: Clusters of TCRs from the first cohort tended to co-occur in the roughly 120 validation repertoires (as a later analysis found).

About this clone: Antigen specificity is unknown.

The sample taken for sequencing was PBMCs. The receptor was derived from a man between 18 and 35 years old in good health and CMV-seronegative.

CDR3 amino acids: CASSPRGSGGGLNEQYF. CDR3 nucleotides: TGTGCCAGTAGTCCGCGAGGTAGCGGGGGGGGGCTCAACGAGCAGTACTTC. The rearrangement joins TRBV19 to TRBJ2-7, with 11 bases fitting TRBD2. V was pared by 5 bases and J by 5 bases, with 14 bases of the junction left unmatched. Germline V lookup: CDR1 LNHDA, CDR2 SQIVND (reference sequence). There are 17 residues in the CDR3.